A single T cell receptor beta chain is shown here with its context. Its matching antigen is unknown. This sample was taken from a study of cytomegalovirus exposure and HLA in healthy donors. Study-level background: There were some 400 genotyped donors. Of these, 75% to 85% fell in the genetic ancestry cluster associated with self-reported Caucasian donors. Study results and limitations: There were a few CMV-associated chains whose specificity for CMV antigens was confirmed in vitro.

Germline CDR1 MGHDK, CDR2 SYGVNS. This CDR3 spans 13 amino acids. The V gene lost 6 bases and the J gene lost 4 bases, with 7 bases spanning the gap. Researchers ran the PCR with 60 Vbeta and 13 Jbeta primers. Produced via immunoSEQ multiplex PCR; TCRdb's table is partial and in-frame only. The sample gives 93,000 or so clones, 60% to 70% of which show up once; more than 3% is in the top ten. The origin of this receptor is a woman aged 45-60 years in good health and CMV-seronegative. The J gene is TRBJ1-6, the V gene TRBV25-1; D unresolved. Sample: PBMCs. Written as DNA, the CDR3 is TGTGCCAGCAGAGCCGGGTATAATTCACCCCTCCACTTT. Residues: CASRAGYNSPLHF.